This entry lists 9 T cell receptor beta chains sequenced from one sample in a study of T-cell reconstitution after alpha-beta-depleted transplantation in children. Unique molecular identifiers were incorporated during preparation of the TCRbeta library. TCRdb reprocessed the PCR reads via MiXCR and lists one record per CDR3 protein. The sample yields roughly 170,000 distinct CDR3 sequences, over 5.5% seen once. The sample in question was PBMCs from the stem cell graft donor, obtained from the stem cell graft. Receptor source: a human donor who donated a stem cell graft to a child with Wiskott-Aldrich syndrome.

This clonotype showed up many times. The chain carries TRBV24-1 and TRBJ2-2; unclear D gene. Between the trimmed V and J ends, which lost 7 bases and 1 base, there was a span of 6 bases. Germline loops: CDR1 KGHDR, CDR2 SFDVKD. This CDR3 has 13 amino acids. The CDR3 is CATRSGNTGELFF. The CDR3 bases are TGTGCCACCAGATCAGGGAACACCGGGGAGCTGTTTTTT.

This clonotype was counted at least ten times. The junction shows a germline mismatch at one end, possibly a read error. This chain links TRBV27 with TRBJ2-1, with TRBD2 as a possible D gene (6 bases). The CDR3 runs 15 residues. Germline loops: CDR1 MNHEY, CDR2 SMNVEV (reference sequence). CDR3 protein: CASSFGGSSYNEQFF. DNA of the CDR3: TGCGCCAGCAGCTTCGGGGGATCCTCCTACAATGAGCAGTTCTTC.

This clonotype was recorded many times. The rearrangement uses TRBV5-1 and TRBJ2-1; a weak D match, TRBD2 (6 bases). V gave up 3 bases and J gave up 12 bases, with 13 bases separating them. The CDR3 consists of 12 residues. Germline lookup yields CDR1 SGHRS and CDR2 YFSETQ. The CDR3 DNA reads as TGCGCCAGCAGCTCGGAGGGAGGTGGGCAGTTCTTC. Its protein is CASSSEGGGQFF.

This clonotype was recorded at least ten times. V is TRBV7-9 and J is TRBJ1-2; D is unresolved. There are 15 residues in the CDR3. Germline CDR1 is SEHNR and CDR2 is FQNEAQ (reference sequence). V was clipped by 2 bases and J by 0 bases, with 10 bases between them. CDR3 loop: CASSLLGIPNYGYTF. CDR3 bases: TGTGCCAGCAGCTTATTGGGCATTCCTAACTATGGCTACACCTTC.

In its sample, this clonotype was seen many times. This rearrangement joins TRBV29-1 to TRBJ2-1, with 10 positions matching TRBD1. The length of the CDR3 is 14 residues. V shed 6 bases, J shed 10 bases, and the junction held 12 bases outside the gene matches. The germline V gene encodes CDR1 SQVTM and CDR2 ANQGSEA. The CDR3 is CSVTEPGQGSEQFF. CDR3 nucleotides: TGCAGCGTAACGGAGCCGGGACAGGGGTCCGAGCAGTTCTTC.

This clonotype occurred many times. V and J are TRBV5-1 and TRBJ2-2; 7 bases are shared with TRBD1. The CDR3 loop spans 16 amino acids. The V gene end was trimmed by 5 bases and the J gene end by 6 bases; junction bases not matched to a gene: 13. Per the germline V gene, CDR1 is SGHRS and CDR2 is YFSETQ. In nucleotides, the CDR3 is TGCGCCAGCAGTTTGCCCGGGACAGAGTTAGCCGGGGAGCTGTTTTTT. It codes for CASSLPGTELAGELFF.

This clonotype was seen repeatedly, ten times or more. V usage is TRBV6-5 and J usage is TRBJ2-7; D is uncertain. This CDR3 has 13 amino acids. Germline V gene data show CDR1 as MNHEY and CDR2 as SVGAGI. V lost 5 bases to trimming and J lost 0 bases, with 8 bases between them. CDR3 bases: TGTGCCAGCAGTCTTCTGAGCTCCTACGAGCAGTACTTC. Translated, it gives CASSLLSSYEQYF.

This clonotype was seen repeatedly, ten times or more. V is TRBV18 and J is TRBJ2-1; D perhaps matches TRBD2 (5 bases). Germline lookup yields CDR1 KGHSH and CDR2 LQKENI. V was shortened by 6 bases and J by 0 bases, with 12 bases between the two germline ends. The CDR3 consists of 15 residues. The CDR3 DNA reads TGTGCCAGCTCCCGGACTCGGGCCTCCTACAATGAGCAGTTCTTC. This encodes CASSRTRASYNEQFF.

This chain uses TRBV5-1 with TRBJ2-5; no definite D call. The germline V gene has CDR1 SGHRS and CDR2 YFSETQ. CDR3 length: 14 amino acids. The ends were cut back, 1 base at V and 1 base at J, with 8 bases in the middle. CDR3 residues: CASSLLSPQETQYF. The CDR3, as DNA: TGCGCCAGCAGCTTGCTAAGTCCCCAAGAGACCCAGTACTTC. Full variable domain (rest looked up from reference TRBV5-1 and TRBJ2-5): KAGVTQTPRYLIKTRGQQVTLSCSPISGHRSVSWYQQTPGQGLQFLFEYFSETQRNKGNFPGRFSGRQFSNSRSEMNVSTLELGDSALYLCASSLLSPQETQYFGPGTRLLVL.